Listed below are T cell receptor beta chains from one sample, sequenced in a study of CD8+CD57+ T cells in acquired aplastic anemia. TCRdb re-analysed the reads in MiXCR, keeping a single row per CDR3 protein. The sample contains about 130,000 distinct CDR3 sequences, more than 40% of which appear only once. Sequences were obtained from sorted CD4+, CD8+, or CD8+CD57+ T cells (not recorded which) from PBMCs. These TCRs come from a human donor in good health, serving as a control. CDR3s include the opening cysteine and the closing phenylalanine or tryptophan. D genes are given only for firm matches. Not all rows give a size; the values are once, few, many and, for expanded clones, a class.

-	many	TRBJ1-1	TRBV6-1	TGTGCCAGCAGAGGAACGCAGGGTACTGAAGCTTTCTTT	CASRGTQGTEAFF
TRBD1	-	TRBJ2-7	TRBV25-1	TGCGCCAGCAGCCAACGGACAGGGTCCTACGAGCAGTACTTC	CASSQRTGSYEQYF
-	-	TRBJ1-5	TRBV24-1	TGTGCCACCAGTGGGGGGTACAATCAGCCCCAGCATTTT	CATSGGYNQPQHF
-	-	TRBJ1-2	TRBV25-1	TGTGCCAGCGGGCAGGGGTATGGCTACACCTTC	CASGQGYGYTF
TRBD1	-	TRBJ2-1	TRBV25-1	TGTGCCAGCACCCTTCAGGGGGCGTTATCGTACAATGGGCAGTTCTTC	CASTLQGALSYNGQFF
-	-	TRBJ1-5	TRBV20-1	TGCAGTGCTAGGAATCAGCCCCAGCATTTT	CSARNQPQHF
TRBD2	-	TRBJ2-1	TRBV7-2	TGTGCCAGCAGGACTAGCGGCAATGAGCAGTTCTTC	CASRTSGNEQFF
TRBD1	-	TRBJ2-7	TRBV12-3/TRBV12-4	TGTGCCAGCAGTGGCTGGACAGGGGGGAAGTACGAGCAGTACTTC	CASSGWTGGKYEQYF
-	-	TRBJ2-7	TRBV29-1	TGCAGCTTATGGGGAGAACGTCCCTACGAGCAGTACTTC	CSLWGERPYEQYF
-	few	TRBJ1-2	TRBV7-9	TGTGCCAGCAGCTTTGGGACAACGACTGGCTACACCTTC	CASSFGTTTGYTF
-	many	TRBJ1-1	TRBV20-1	TGCAGTGCTAAGGGACCAAACACTGAAGCTTTCTTT	CSAKGPNTEAFF
TRBD2	-	TRBJ2-7	TRBV10-3	TGTGCCATCACTCGGACTAGCGGGCCTTTGGAGCAGTACTTC	CAITRTSGPLEQYF
TRBD1	many	TRBJ1-2	TRBV5-1	TGCGCCAGCAGCGACAGGGGGCCTTCGGTCTATGGCTACACCTTC	CASSDRGPSVYGYTF
-	many	TRBJ2-1	TRBV20-1	TGCAGTGCTAGTTCGAGTCGGAACTACAATGAGCAGTTCTTC	CSASSSRNYNEQFF